Listed here are 14 T cell receptor beta chains from one sample, sequenced in a study of blood T cell repertoires in COVID-19. Repertoires were generated with immunoSEQ multiplex PCR, while TCRdb's copy carries only in-frame clones and drops some. The sample carries about 86,000 clones, roughly 78% recorded once. The sequenced sample consisted of peripheral blood. All receptors derive from a woman older than 75 with acute or convalescent COVID-19.

This chain joins TRBV18 and TRBJ2-3; 11 bases map to TRBD2. V was clipped by 6 bases and J by 5 bases; unmatched bases: 10. The CDR3 is 16 amino acids. Per germline, CDR1 KGHSH and CDR2 LQKENI. The CDR3 reads CASSPLSGGARDTQYF. CDR3 DNA sequence: TGTGCCAGCTCGCCTCTTAGCGGGGGGGCCAGAGATACGCAGTATTTT.

This chain uses TRBV4-1 with TRBJ2-7; the D gene is possibly TRBD1 (5 bases). V was shortened by 0 bases and J by 4 bases, with 16 bases between the two germline ends. Germline-derived CDR1 and CDR2 are MGHRA and YSYEKL. The CDR3 loop spans 16 amino acids. The CDR3 sequence: CASSQDNAQGWYEQYF. DNA for the CDR3: TGCGCCAGCAGCCAAGATAACGCGCAGGGTTGGTACGAGCAGTACTTC.

The chain recombines TRBV3-1 (or the pseudogene TRBV3-2) with TRBJ2-1; possibly TRBD2 for D (5 bases). The ends were cut back, 9 bases at V and 12 bases at J, with 18 bases in the middle. The CDR3 totals 12 residues. Germline values: CDR1 LGHDT, CDR2 YNNKEL (reference sequence). The CDR3 coding sequence is TGTGCCAGTGGTGAAGTGGGCGCGGGGCAGTTCTTC. This translates into CASGEVGAGQFF.

The CDR3 coding sequence is TGTGCCAGCAGCCCCAGAGGACCCGGACAGGGCCACTATGGCTACACCTTC. It translates to CASSPRGPGQGHYGYTF. The genes are TRBV3-1 (or the pseudogene TRBV3-2) and TRBJ1-2; 8 bases agree with TRBD1. The CDR3 consists of 17 residues. V was clipped by 4 bases and J by 3 bases; unmatched bases: 13. Germline loops: CDR1 LGHDT, CDR2 YNNKEL (reference sequence).

V usage is TRBV28 and J usage is TRBJ1-3, with TRBD1 matching 9 bases. This CDR3 region has 16 residues. Germline-derived CDR1 and CDR2 are MDHEN and SYDVKM. J lost 0 bases, V lost 10 bases, and 10 bases had no gene match. The CDR3 is CATSQGASGSGNTIYF. Here the CDR3 DNA reads TGTGCCACCTCACAGGGGGCGTCGGGCTCTGGAAACACCATATATTTT.

J is TRBJ2-1 and V is TRBV5-1; D perhaps matches TRBD1 (5 bases). The V end was cut by 0 bases, the J end by 6 bases, with 13 bases between. This CDR3 region has 15 residues. Germline V gene lookup returns CDR1 SGHRS and CDR2 YFSETQ. The CDR3 sequence is CASSLVQGNSNEQFF. In nucleotides, the CDR3 is TGCGCCAGCAGCTTGGTCCAGGGTAATAGCAATGAGCAGTTCTTC.

V and J are TRBV6-5 and TRBJ2-1, with 10 bases fitting TRBD1. Germline loops: CDR1 MNHEY, CDR2 SVGAGI. V trimming: 7 bases; J trimming: 3 bases; junction bases outside the gene matches: 3. This CDR3 is 14 amino acids long. The CDR3, as DNA: TGTGCCAGCAAAGGGACAGGGGACTACAATGAGCAGTTCTTC. Amino acids: CASKGTGDYNEQFF.

This clone has only one observation. V gene TRBV14 combines with J gene TRBJ1-2; 7 bases agree with TRBD1. CDR1 SGHDN and CDR2 FVKESK come from the germline V gene. CDR3 size: 14 residues. The V and J ends lost 4 bases and 6 bases, in that order; junction bases with no gene match: 8. CDR3 sequence reads: CASSLNRGRDGYTF. DNA of the CDR3: TGTGCCAGCAGCCTGAACAGGGGCCGCGATGGCTACACCTTC.

The chain couples TRBV28 to TRBJ2-5; D may be TRBD1 (6 bases). This CDR3 contains 14 residues. CDR1 MDHEN and CDR2 SYDVKM come from the germline V gene. V was clipped by 4 bases and J by 5 bases, with 14 bases between them. CDR3 sequence (DNA): TGTGCCAGCAGTTCGCCAAACAGGGTCGAGACCCAGTACTTC. Amino acid sequence: CASSSPNRVETQYF.

J is TRBJ1-3 and V is TRBV11-2, with 7 positions matching TRBD1. Germline CDR1 is SGHAT and CDR2 is FQNNGV. V dropped 2 bases and J dropped 3; count of bases not matched to a gene: 7. CDR3 length: 16 amino acids. CDR3 region: CASSLLTGSGGNTIYF. CDR3 DNA sequence: TGTGCCAGCAGCTTATTGACAGGGTCGGGTGGAAACACCATATATTTT.

This clone was counted a single time. This chain connects TRBV28 to TRBJ2-2; 8 bases match TRBD1. With 10 bases clipped from V and 1 base from J, the junction kept 5 bases outside the gene matches. Germline V gene data show CDR1 as MDHEN and CDR2 as SYDVKM. This CDR3 contains 14 residues. The CDR3 loop is CATRGTGNTGELFF. CDR3 nucleotides: TGTGCCACCCGAGGGACAGGGAACACCGGGGAGCTGTTTTTT.

This clone was detected only once. V and J are TRBV11-2 and TRBJ2-3; D might be TRBD2 (6 bases). V was shortened by 5 bases and J by 2 bases, with 17 bases between the two germline ends. Germline CDR1 is SGHAT and CDR2 is FQNNGV. The CDR3 has 16 amino acids. In DNA form, the CDR3 reads TGTGCCAGCAGCCCAACCTACGGGGGACCCACAGATACGCAGTATTTT. As protein: CASSPTYGGPTDTQYF.

This chain connects TRBV27 to TRBJ1-2; 7 nucleotides match TRBD1. The CDR3 sequence is 15 residues long. Per the germline V gene, CDR1 is MNHEY and CDR2 is SMNVEV (reference sequence). The CDR3 region is CASGRYRGQNYGYTF. Here the CDR3 DNA reads TGTGCATCTGGAAGGTACAGGGGCCAGAATTATGGCTACACCTTC.

The rearrangement uses TRBV19 and TRBJ2-7; D is possibly TRBD1 (5 bases). There are 13 residues in the CDR3. V gave up 4 bases and J gave up 3 bases, with 10 bases separating them. Germline CDR1 reads LNHDA; CDR2 reads SQIVND (reference sequence). The CDR3 loop is CASSTGILYEQYF. DNA for the CDR3: TGTGCCAGTAGTACAGGGATCCTCTACGAGCAGTACTTC.